This T cell receptor beta chain is drawn from a study of OX40 agonist ivuxolimab in advanced cancers. Peripheral blood came from all dose cohorts at three timepoints. There are a few counts of this clone. The V end lost 6 bases, the J end lost 4 bases, and 9 bases lay between the germline ends. The CDR3 is 12 amino acids. Germline assignment: CDR1 MNHEY and CDR2 SVGAGI. Profiling relied on immunoSEQ multiplex PCR, and the TCRdb table lists in-frame clones only, not all of them. Here the sample spans about 47,000 clones, about 81% being singletons. The receptor was isolated from an adult with an advanced solid tumor such as melanoma, head and neck, liver or kidney cancer. This chain uses TRBV6-5 with TRBJ1-2; D is unclear. The sequencing used CD4+ or CD8+ T cells sorted from blood, collected in a trial of the OX40 agonist ivuxolimab. CDR3 sequence reads: CASSRKGYGYTF. The DNA of the CDR3 is TGTGCCAGCAGCCGCAAGGGCTATGGCTACACCTTC.